The source of this T cell receptor beta chain is a study of human T cells and chemical hapten exposure. Individual cDNA molecules had unique molecular identifiers attached to them by the library. TCRdb independently ran MiXCR on the RACE reads; one entry per CDR3 protein. The sample shows about 380,000 distinct CDR3 sequences, less than 6.5% of them seen only once. Documented time point: pre-sensitization, week 0. Treatment noted: therapeutic diphenylcyclopropenone sensitization with weekly scalp DPC. Germline V gene data show CDR1 as SEHNR and CDR2 as FQNEAQ (reference sequence). V shed 5 bases and J shed 8 bases, with 13 bases lying between them. The CDR3 has 13 amino acids. This clonotype was seen a handful of times.

The sequenced sample was whole blood, obtained in connection with sensitization to the hapten diphenylcyclopropenone (DPC). The rearrangement joins TRBV7-9 to TRBJ2-1; D may be TRBD1 or TRBD2 (5 bases each). The TCR sequence derives from a woman aged 50 to 65 with alopecia areata. Some clones in this sample may be carry-over from other donors' samples. The chain's CDR3 is CASSRSGGDEQFF. In DNA form, the CDR3 reads TGTGCCAGCAGCCGTTCTGGGGGAGATGAGCAGTTCTTC.